This T cell receptor (beta chain) was sequenced for a study of blood T cells in healthy people across ages. Study results and caveats: Relative to aged donors, long-lived donors carried more naive CD4+ cells and displayed higher diversity. The unsorted PBMCs prevented any conclusive comparison of naive versus antigen-experienced cells.

CDR1 and CDR2 from the germline V gene are MDHEN and SYDVKM. V lost 3 bases, J lost 3 bases, and 15 bases stayed unmatched. This CDR3 spans 19 amino acids. This clonotype was observed a handful of times. Its cognate antigen is unknown. Next came a second PCR, run for roughly 6 to 11 cycles, which used a sample-barcoded 5' primer along with a J-beta primer mix. TCRdb ran MiXCR on the 5' RACE reads and lists one entry per CDR3 protein. The sample contains roughly 1,500,000 distinct CDR3 sequences, approximately 40% of which appear only once. Per individual sample, total RNA of at least 6 micrograms was extracted.

The specimen sequenced was blood. The source of this sequence is a woman aged 18-29 years in good health. The chain uses TRBV28 and TRBJ2-7; 12 bases agree with TRBD2. CDR3 loop: CASSLISKRGTSGYYEQYF. The CDR3 DNA reads TGTGCCAGCAGTTTGATTTCAAAGAGGGGGACTAGCGGGTACTACGAGCAGTACTTC.